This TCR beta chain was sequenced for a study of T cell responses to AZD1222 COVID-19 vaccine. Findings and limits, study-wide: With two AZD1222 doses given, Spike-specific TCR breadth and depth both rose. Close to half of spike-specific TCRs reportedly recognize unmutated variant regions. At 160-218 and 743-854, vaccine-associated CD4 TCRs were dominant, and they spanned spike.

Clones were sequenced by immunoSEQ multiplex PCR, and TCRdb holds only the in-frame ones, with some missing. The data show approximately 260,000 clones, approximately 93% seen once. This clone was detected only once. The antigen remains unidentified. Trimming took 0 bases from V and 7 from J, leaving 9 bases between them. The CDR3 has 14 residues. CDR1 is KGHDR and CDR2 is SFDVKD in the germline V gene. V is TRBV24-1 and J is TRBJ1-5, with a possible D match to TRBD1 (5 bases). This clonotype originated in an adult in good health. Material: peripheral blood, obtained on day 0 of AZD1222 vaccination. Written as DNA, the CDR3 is TGTGCCACCAGTGATTTGCAAGGGGTACAGCCCCAGCATTTT. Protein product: CATSDLQGVQPQHF.